The 25 T cell receptor beta chains below all came from one sample that was sequenced in a study of shared clonotypes between healthy human individuals. Sequencing used immunoSEQ multiplex PCR; TCRdb keeps in-frame clones, though not all of them. This sample has around 2.1 million clones; almost 96% occur once, and the top ten carry over 0.1%. The specimen was naive CD4+ T cells sorted from blood. Subset given: CD45RA+ positively selected. These receptors all come from a man between 18 and 35 years old in good health.

The genes are TRBV5-5 and TRBJ2-5; 7 bases line up with TRBD1. Germline-derived CDR1 and CDR2 are SGHKS and YYEKEE (reference sequence). The CDR3 sequence is 16 residues long. J was trimmed by 1 base and V by 0 bases; bases with no gene match: 6. Here the CDR3 DNA reads TGTGCCAGCAGCTTGGTGGGGACAGCTGGCCAAGAGACCCAGTACTTC. It encodes CASSLVGTAGQETQYF.

Here the CDR3 DNA reads TGCGCCAGCAGCCCCTCGAAATCCTACGAGCAGTACTTC. It yields the protein CASSPSKSYEQYF. This rearrangement joins TRBV5-1 to TRBJ2-7; D remains ambiguous. Trimming left V 4 bases short and J 1 base short, with 9 bases between. This CDR3 has 13 residues. In germline, CDR1 is SGHRS, CDR2 YFSETQ.

This chain joins TRBV6-5 and TRBJ2-7; D is possibly TRBD1 or TRBD2 (6 bases each). CDR1 is MNHEY, CDR2 SVGAGI, per germline. The CDR3 has 15 residues. V lost 2 bases and J 5 bases, leaving 16 bases between the germline ends. CDR3 residues: CASSYPEGGRDEQYF. The DNA for the CDR3 is TGTGCCAGCAGTTACCCCGAGGGGGGCCGGGACGAGCAGTACTTC.

The CDR3 DNA is TGCGCCAGCAGCCAAGAAGTGGGACAGTCCTACGAGCAGTACTTC. Translated, it gives CASSQEVGQSYEQYF. V usage is TRBV4-3 and J usage is TRBJ2-7, with 7 positions matching TRBD1. Germline CDR1 LGHNA, CDR2 YSLEER. J was trimmed by 1 base and V by 0 bases; bases with no gene match: 3. The CDR3 sequence is 15 residues long.

This clone was detected only once. The V gene is TRBV6-5, the J gene TRBJ1-6, with D unclear. Trimming pared 4 bases from V and 1 base from J, leaving 11 bases between. CDR3 length: 16 amino acids. Germline V gives CDR1 MNHEY, CDR2 SVGAGI. The CDR3: CASSSHSGSYNSPLHF. The CDR3 DNA is TGTGCCAGCAGTTCCCATTCGGGGTCCTATAATTCACCCCTCCACTTT.

The chain couples TRBV4-1 to TRBJ2-1; no clear D. The CDR3 runs 15 residues. Trimming pared 0 bases from V and 10 bases from J, leaving 16 bases between. Germline lookup yields CDR1 MGHRA and CDR2 YSYEKL. The CDR3 nucleotides are TGCGCCAGCAGCCAAGATTGGGCAGGCCCTAGGGAGCAGTTCTTC. Protein sequence: CASSQDWAGPREQFF.

V is TRBV14 and J is TRBJ2-3; unclear D gene. Germline V gene sequence: CDR1 SGHDN, CDR2 FVKESK. The CDR3 loop spans 18 amino acids. The V gene lost 1 base and the J gene lost 2 bases, with 19 bases spanning the gap. CDR3: CASSQGLMRFYNTDTQYF. CDR3 DNA sequence: TGTGCCAGCAGCCAAGGCCTCATGAGATTTTATAACACAGATACGCAGTATTTT. Complete variable domain (other parts from reference TRBV14 and TRBJ2-3): EAGVTQFPSHSVIEKGQTVTLRCDPISGHDNLYWYRRVMGKEIKFLLHFVKESKQDESGMPNNRFLAERTGGTYSTLKVQPAELEDSGVYFCASSQGLMRFYNTDTQYFGPGTRLTVL.

The chain is built from TRBV5-1 and TRBJ1-1; no firm D call. Trimming shortened V by 0 bases and J by 4 bases, and 7 bases separated the two germline ends. This CDR3 is built from 13 residues. Germline V gene data show CDR1 as SGHRS and CDR2 as YFSETQ. The CDR3 DNA reads TGCGCCAGCAGCTTGGAGCTGTTCACTGAAGCTTTCTTT. Protein product: CASSLELFTEAFF. Full variable domain (missing parts from reference TRBV5-1 and TRBJ1-1): KAGVTQTPRYLIKTRGQQVTLSCSPISGHRSVSWYQQTPGQGLQFLFEYFSETQRNKGNFPGRFSGRQFSNSRSEMNVSTLELGDSALYLCASSLELFTEAFFGQGTRLTVV.

V usage is TRBV25-1 and J usage is TRBJ1-4, with a weak D call TRBD1 (6 bases). Trimming left V 4 bases short and J 0 bases short, with 9 bases between. The CDR3 runs 15 residues. Germline V gene lookup returns CDR1 MGHDK and CDR2 SYGVNS. The CDR3 sequence: CASSAPGATNEKLFF. As DNA, the CDR3 is TGTGCCAGCAGTGCACCAGGGGCAACTAATGAAAAACTGTTTTTT.

The CDR3: CASSFQGGGETQYF. The CDR3 DNA reads as TGTGCCAGCAGTTTCCAGGGGGGCGGGGAGACCCAGTACTTC. This chain links TRBV2 with TRBJ2-5, with TRBD1 as a possible D gene (7 bases). Trimming removed 5 bases from V and 5 bases from J, with 15 bases in between. The V gene's germline CDR1 is SNHLY and CDR2 FYNNEI. The CDR3 consists of 14 residues.

The rearrangement joins TRBV11-2 to TRBJ2-1; perhaps TRBD2 as D (5 bases). Germline V gene data show CDR1 as SGHAT and CDR2 as FQNNGV. The CDR3 spans 16 residues. V was shortened by 5 bases and J by 3 bases, with 17 bases between the two germline ends. CDR3 residues: CASSPDQAANYNEQFF. For the CDR3, the DNA is TGTGCCAGCAGCCCCGACCAAGCGGCAAACTACAATGAGCAGTTCTTC.

The chain recombines TRBV6-1 with TRBJ1-4, with 8 bases matching TRBD1. In germline, CDR1 is MNHNS, CDR2 SASEGT. V lost 4 bases, J lost 8 bases, and 9 bases stayed unmatched. This CDR3 is built from 15 residues. CDR3 protein: CASSAQTGVSEKLFF. CDR3 bases: TGTGCCAGCAGTGCCCAGACAGGGGTGAGCGAAAAACTGTTTTTT.

This chain connects TRBV5-1 to TRBJ2-2, with D perhaps TRBD1 (6 bases). The germline V and J ends were trimmed by 5 bases and 2 bases, with 13 bases remaining between them. Germline assignment: CDR1 SGHRS and CDR2 YFSETQ. The CDR3 loop spans 15 amino acids. CDR3 bases: TGCGCCAGCAGTTCCGGGACACATAACACCGGGGAGCTGTTTTTT. Translation: CASSSGTHNTGELFF. Based on the CDR3 plus reference TRBV5-1 and TRBJ2-2, the full variable domain is KAGVTQTPRYLIKTRGQQVTLSCSPISGHRSVSWYQQTPGQGLQFLFEYFSETQRNKGNFPGRFSGRQFSNSRSEMNVSTLELGDSALYLCASSSGTHNTGELFFGEGSRLTVL.

The chain is built from TRBV5-4 and TRBJ2-7; D unclear. CDR3 length: 12 residues. V was clipped by 0 bases and J by 9 bases, with 10 bases between them. The V gene's germline CDR1 is SGHNT and CDR2 YYREEE (reference sequence). CDR3 residues: CASSLAGSWQYF. The CDR3 coding sequence is TGTGCCAGCAGCTTGGCCGGCAGTTGGCAGTACTTC.

The chain recombines TRBV19 with TRBJ1-1; no clear D gene. CDR1 LNHDA and CDR2 SQIVND come from the germline V gene (reference sequence). This CDR3 contains 17 residues. Deletions cut 5 bases from V and 6 bases from J, with 25 bases between. Here the CDR3 DNA reads TGTGCCAGTAGTCCTTCAATACAAGGTGGGAAAAGGGCTGAAGCTTTCTTT. Protein sequence: CASSPSIQGGKRAEAFF.

The chain carries TRBV2 and TRBJ2-1; 10 nucleotides line up with TRBD1. V was pared by 6 bases and J by 9 bases, with 2 bases of the junction left unmatched. The CDR3 length is 12 residues. Germline V gene sequence: CDR1 SNHLY, CDR2 FYNNEI. CDR3 DNA: TGTGCCAGCAGGGACAGGGGGTCTGAGCAGTTCTTC. Protein product: CASRDRGSEQFF.

This clone was picked up one time. The chain links TRBV30 to TRBJ1-5; 7 nucleotides match TRBD1. Germline CDR1 is GTSNPN and CDR2 is SVGIG (reference sequence). This CDR3 has 13 residues. The trim removed 5 bases at V and 5 bases at J, leaving 6 bases unmatched. DNA for the CDR3: TGTGCCTGGGCTCGACAGGGCGATCAGCCCCAGCATTTT. It codes for CAWARQGDQPQHF. Supplemented by reference TRBV30 and TRBJ1-5, the full variable domain reads SQTIHQWPATLVQPVGSPLSLECTVEGTSNPNLYWYRQAAGRGLQLLFYSVGIGQISSEVPQNLSASRPQDRQFILSSKKLLLSDSGFYLCAWARQGDQPQHFGDGTRLSIL.

The rearrangement uses TRBV11-2 and TRBJ1-5, with a possible D match to TRBD1 (5 bases). The CDR3 is 13 amino acids. V was clipped by 5 bases and J by 7 bases, with 12 bases between them. Germline V gene data show CDR1 as SGHAT and CDR2 as FQNNGV. The CDR3 DNA reads TGTGCCAGCAGCCCCGAGAGGGGCCAGCCCCAGCATTTT. It yields the protein CASSPERGQPQHF.

This chain connects TRBV2 to TRBJ2-3, with 8 bases fitting TRBD1. CDR1 SNHLY and CDR2 FYNNEI come from the germline V gene. The ends lost 6 bases at V and 4 bases at J; junction bases unmatched: 0. The CDR3 loop spans 12 amino acids. In DNA, the CDR3 is TGTGCCAGCAGGGGACAGGCAGATACGCAGTATTTT. It specifies CASRGQADTQYF.

This chain links TRBV5-1 with TRBJ2-1; TRBD1 aligns across 11 bases. The CDR3 totals 15 residues. The germline gives CDR1 SGHRS, CDR2 YFSETQ. With V trimmed by 4 bases and J by 6 bases, 6 bases remained unmatched. In DNA form, the CDR3 reads TGCGCCAGCAGCGAGGGACAGGGGGAAATCAATGAGCAGTTCTTC. This encodes CASSEGQGEINEQFF.

This rearrangement joins TRBV29-1 to TRBJ2-1; possibly TRBD1 for D (5 bases). Trimming removed 4 bases from V and 4 bases from J, with 11 bases in between. In germline, CDR1 is SQVTM, CDR2 ANQGSEA. This CDR3 has 13 residues. The CDR3 reads CSVGGLQYNEQFF. The CDR3 DNA reads as TGCAGCGTTGGGGGCCTACAGTACAATGAGCAGTTCTTC.

The chain is built from TRBV7-6 and TRBJ2-7; TRBD1 might be the D (5 bases). This CDR3 has 16 amino acids. Germline assignment: CDR1 SGHVS and CDR2 FNYEAQ. Trimming stripped 1 base from V and 0 bases from J, with 13 bases between. Written as DNA, the CDR3 is TGTGCCAGCAGCTTAGGTGGGGCTCCCAACTCCTACGAGCAGTACTTC. Residues: CASSLGGAPNSYEQYF. Based on the CDR3 plus reference TRBV7-6 and TRBJ2-7, the full variable domain is GAGVSQSPRYKVTKRGQDVALRCDPISGHVSLYWYRQALGQGPEFLTYFNYEAQQDKSGLPNDRFSAERPEGSISTLTIQRTEQRDSAMYRCASSLGGAPNSYEQYFGPGTRLTVT.

The chain joins TRBV10-3 to TRBJ1-6, with TRBD1 matching over 8 bases. The CDR3 has 15 amino acids. CDR1 is ENHRY, CDR2 SYGVKD, per germline. After removal of 1 base from V and 5 bases from J, the junction contained 1 base not matched to a gene. The CDR3 loop reads CAISELQGDNSPLHF. CDR3 coding DNA: TGTGCCATCAGTGAGTTACAGGGGGATAATTCACCCCTCCACTTT.

A word on this clone: At the DNA level, this CDR3 is encoded by other sequences in the same sample as well. The genes are TRBV6-6 and TRBJ1-2, with D unclear. From germline, CDR1 is MNHNY and CDR2 SVGAGI (reference sequence). Between the trimmed V and J ends, which lost 10 bases and 8 bases, there was a span of 8 bases. This CDR3 has 9 residues. The CDR3 region has the DNA TGTGCCACCGGTGGGGGCTACACCTTC. Translating gives CATGGGYTF.

The chain uses TRBV30 and TRBJ1-3; D might be TRBD1 (6 bases). The germline CDR1 and CDR2 sequences are GTSNPN and SVGIG (reference sequence). The CDR3 extends over 12 amino acids. V was pared by 5 bases and J by 9 bases, with 14 bases between. In DNA, the CDR3 is TGTGCCTGGGGAGGGGGGACCACCACCATATATTTT. It yields the protein CAWGGGTTTIYF.